These 14 T cell receptor beta chains were all obtained from the same sample, sequenced in a study of shared clonotypes between healthy human individuals. Using immunoSEQ multiplex PCR, the repertoire was profiled, and TCRdb retains in-frame clones only, with some absent. The sample records 2 million to 2.5 million clones, about 94% being singletons. Sample: naive CD4+ T cells sorted from blood. The sample's subset: CD45RA+ positively selected. Receptor source: a man younger than 35 in good health.

The V call is TRBV15, the J call TRBJ2-5; unclear D gene. Per the germline V gene, CDR1 is LNHNV and CDR2 is YYDKDF (reference sequence). The CDR3 spans 11 residues. The ends were cut back, 4 bases at V and 5 bases at J, with 5 bases in the middle. The CDR3 nucleotides read TGTGCCACCAGCACGAGGGAGACCCAGTACTTC. Translated: CATSTRETQYF.

The rearrangement uses TRBV18 and TRBJ2-6; D uncertain. Germline-derived CDR1 and CDR2 are KGHSH and LQKENI. The length of the CDR3 is 17 residues. V dropped 3 bases and J dropped 2 bases, with 14 bases sitting between them. This CDR3 is CASSPFSRAPGANVLTF. The CDR3 DNA reads as TGTGCCAGCTCACCCTTTTCACGGGCTCCTGGGGCCAACGTCCTGACTTTC.

This clone was detected once. The gene calls are TRBV28 and TRBJ1-5; possibly TRBD1 for D (5 bases). Deletions cut 2 bases from V and 0 bases from J, with 14 bases between. The germline V gene has CDR1 MDHEN and CDR2 SYDVKM. The CDR3 sequence is 17 residues long. CDR3 amino acids: CASSLLQGSGSNQPQHF. In DNA form, the CDR3 reads TGTGCCAGCAGTTTACTCCAGGGCTCTGGTAGCAATCAGCCCCAGCATTTT.

The genes are TRBV9 and TRBJ2-1; D is possibly TRBD1 or TRBD2 (6 bases each). The ends were cut back, 7 bases at V and 4 bases at J, with 18 bases in the middle. This CDR3 is 15 amino acids long. Per germline, CDR1 SGDLS and CDR2 YYNGEE. The CDR3 sequence is CASLPGGQFYNEQFF. DNA for the CDR3: TGTGCCAGCCTCCCCGGGGGCCAATTTTACAATGAGCAGTTCTTC.

The chain carries TRBV4-2 and TRBJ1-4, with TRBD1 matching 8 bases. Germline V lookup: CDR1 LGHNA, CDR2 YNFKEQ. The ends lost 1 base at V and 8 bases at J; junction bases unmatched: 0. The CDR3 spans 13 residues. The CDR3 sequence: CASSQAGGEKLFF. The CDR3 nucleotides are TGTGCCAGCAGCCAAGCAGGGGGCGAAAAACTGTTTTTT.

As to this clone: The sample contains more than one DNA sequence encoding this CDR3. The CDR3 spells CASRTGGPTEAFF. In DNA, the CDR3 is TGTGCCAGCAGAACAGGGGGCCCCACTGAAGCTTTCTTT. The rearrangement links TRBV6-6 to TRBJ1-1; 9 nucleotides line up with TRBD1. Trimming at V came to 6 bases and at J to 4 bases, leaving 3 bases not matched to a gene. The CDR3 has 13 amino acids. The V gene's germline CDR1 is MNHNY and CDR2 SVGAGI (reference sequence).

The sample holds one count of this clone. The chain couples TRBV28 to TRBJ2-2, with 16 bases aligning to TRBD2. Germline-derived CDR1 and CDR2 are MDHEN and SYDVKM. The ends lost 5 bases at V and 10 bases at J; junction bases unmatched: 4. This CDR3 has 15 amino acids. The CDR3 DNA sequence: TGTGCCAGCAGTCTTGGGACTAGCGGGGGGGAGGAGCTGTTTTTT. Its translation is CASSLGTSGGEELFF.

V is TRBV10-3 and J is TRBJ2-7, with 7 bases identical to TRBD1. CDR1 is ENHRY and CDR2 is SYGVKD in the germline V gene. The CDR3 runs to 13 residues. V lost 5 bases, J lost 2 bases, and 3 bases stayed unmatched. CDR3 bases: TGTGCCATCAGTTACAGGGGCCCCTACGAGCAGTACTTC. Encoded protein: CAISYRGPYEQYF.

The chain uses TRBV15 and TRBJ2-7, with 7 bases that match TRBD1. Germline V gene lookup returns CDR1 LNHNV and CDR2 YYDKDF (reference sequence). The CDR3 consists of 14 residues. With V trimmed by 1 base and J by 2 bases, 2 bases remained unmatched. The CDR3 nucleotides read TGTGCCACCAGCAGAGGACAGGGAACCTACGAGCAGTACTTC. This sequence encodes CATSRGQGTYEQYF.

The V call is TRBV18, the J call TRBJ1-4, with no clear D. The germline CDR1 and CDR2 sequences are KGHSH and LQKENI. Trimming took off 0 bases at V and 8 bases at J, with 13 bases between the two ends. CDR3 length: 15 amino acids. This CDR3 is CASSPPGGAGEKLFF. For the CDR3, the DNA is TGTGCCAGCTCACCACCGGGAGGTGCAGGAGAAAAACTGTTTTTT.

The chain uses TRBV30 and TRBJ1-4, with D hard to call. Germline V CDR1 and CDR2: GTSNPN, SVGIG (reference sequence). V lost 0 bases to trimming and J lost 0 bases, with 8 bases between them. The CDR3 covers 15 residues. In DNA form, the CDR3 reads TGTGCCTGGAGTGTTCCCGGTCCAACTAATGAAAAACTGTTTTTT. It encodes CAWSVPGPTNEKLFF. The variable domain in full, completed from reference TRBV30 and TRBJ1-4, reads SQTIHQWPATLVQPVGSPLSLECTVEGTSNPNLYWYRQAAGRGLQLLFYSVGIGQISSEVPQNLSASRPQDRQFILSSKKLLLSDSGFYLCAWSVPGPTNEKLFFGSGTQLSVL.

The chain recombines TRBV28 with TRBJ2-5; D unclear. Germline V CDR1 and CDR2: MDHEN, SYDVKM. The CDR3 runs 16 residues. Trimming pared 6 bases from V and 1 base from J, leaving 18 bases between. The CDR3 spells CASRDIVGVFQETQYF. For the CDR3, the DNA is TGTGCCAGCAGAGATATTGTTGGGGTGTTCCAAGAGACCCAGTACTTC.

The rearrangement joins TRBV27 to TRBJ2-3; 10 nucleotides agree with TRBD1. The CDR3 sequence is 15 residues long. Losses at the gene ends were 5 bases for V and 4 bases for J; bases not matched to a gene: 6. Germline V gene sequence: CDR1 MNHEY, CDR2 SMNVEV (reference sequence). The CDR3 bases are TGTGCCAGCAGTGTTGACAGGGGGCGGGCAGATACGCAGTATTTT. It translates to CASSVDRGRADTQYF.

For this clone: The sample carries other DNA sequences with the same CDR3. The V gene is TRBV7-8, the J gene TRBJ2-7; D call uncertain. Germline V gene sequence: CDR1 SGHVS, CDR2 FQNEAQ. V was trimmed by 3 bases and J by 7 bases, leaving 7 bases between them. The CDR3 contains 11 residues. The CDR3 DNA reads TGTGCCAGCAGCTTGGAGTTTGAGCAGTACTTC. Translating gives CASSLEFEQYF. The entire variable domain, with the rest obtained from reference TRBV7-8 and TRBJ2-7, is as follows: GAGVSQSPRYKVAKRGQDVALRCDPISGHVSLFWYQQALGQGPEFLTYFQNEAQLDKSGLPSDRFFAERPEGSVSTLKIQRTQQEDSAVYLCASSLEFEQYFGPGTRLTVT.